These T cell receptor beta chains were read from a single sample in a study of control samples from healthy donors and cancer patients. The data were produced by immunoSEQ multiplex PCR, yet TCRdb's version contains in-frame clones alone and is incomplete. The data contain 140,000 to 150,000 clones, 80% to 95% of them singletons. Sample: blood. These receptors were taken from a man under 40 in good health. Each CDR3 is given with its conserved first and last residue. A D gene is named only where the DNA matches it firmly. Size values are once, few and many counts, or a class for expanded clones, and some rows have none.

j_call,clone_size,d_call,v_call,cdr3_nt,cdr3_aa
TRBJ2-3,NA,TRBD2,TRBV16,TGTGCCAGCAACGGACTAGCGGGTGGAACTGTTAGCACAGATACGCAGTATTTT,CASNGLAGGTVSTDTQYF
TRBJ1-3,NA,NA,TRBV6-2/TRBV6-3,TGTGCCAGCAGCCGCATCGGGGGGCTCGCTGGAAACACCATATATTTT,CASSRIGGLAGNTIYF
TRBJ1-2,NA,NA,TRBV27,TGTGCCAGCAGTTCAACAGGGACCTATGGCTACACCTTC,CASSSTGTYGYTF
TRBJ1-5,NA,NA,TRBV27,TGTGCCAGCAGTGAAGCGGCGGGTCAGCCCCAGCATTTT,CASSEAAGQPQHF
TRBJ2-7,NA,NA,TRBV29-1,TGCAGCGTTGAACATTCGCAGTCCTACGAGCAGTACTTC,CSVEHSQSYEQYF
TRBJ1-4,NA,NA,TRBV6-5,TGTGCCAGCAGTAACGGACACGCAACTAATGAAAAACTGTTTTTT,CASSNGHATNEKLFF
TRBJ1-6,few,NA,TRBV15,TGTGCCACCAGCAGAGGAACAGGCCAGGGGAATTCACCCCTCCACTTT,CATSRGTGQGNSPLHF
TRBJ2-1,NA,TRBD1,TRBV15,TGTGCCACCAGCAGACAGGGGGCTATCCGGTACAATGAGCAGTTCTTC,CATSRQGAIRYNEQFF
TRBJ2-7,NA,NA,TRBV24-1,TGTGCCACCAGTGATTACGGAGAACGGCAGTACTTC,CATSDYGERQYF
TRBJ1-1,NA,NA,TRBV7-9,TGTGCCAGCAGCTTTTGGGGGGACACTGAAGCTTTCTTT,CASSFWGDTEAFF
TRBJ2-7,NA,TRBD2,TRBV27,TGTGCCAGCAGTTTGAGGGAGGGGTACGAGCAGTACTTC,CASSLREGYEQYF
TRBJ2-1,NA,NA,TRBV5-4,TGTGCCAGCAGCGCAGCGATTGTGGACAGAGGGAATGAGCAGTTCTTC,CASSAAIVDRGNEQFF
TRBJ1-1,NA,NA,TRBV3-1/TRBV3-2,TGTGCCAGCAGCCAAGTCGAGGGGCAGAGGGCTGAAGCTTTCTTT,CASSQVEGQRAEAFF
TRBJ2-3,few,TRBD2,TRBV7-9,TGTGCCAGCAGCTTAGAGGTAGCGGGAGGGGATACGCAGTATTTT,CASSLEVAGGDTQYF
TRBJ1-6,NA,NA,TRBV6-6,TGTGCCAGCAGTACGGGACCCTCACCCCTCCACTTT,CASSTGPSPLHF
TRBJ2-1,NA,TRBD2,TRBV10-3,TGTGCCATCCGGGGACTAGCGGGATGGGGGGAGCAGTTCTTC,CAIRGLAGWGEQFF
TRBJ1-4,NA,NA,TRBV15,TGTGCCACCACCTCAAGGGCGGGGGAAAAACTGTTTTTT,CATTSRAGEKLFF
TRBJ2-7,NA,NA,TRBV3-1/TRBV3-2,TGTGCCAGCAGCCAATTGGGCACGAGCTCCTACGAGCAGTACTTC,CASSQLGTSSYEQYF
TRBJ1-1,NA,NA,TRBV11-2,TGTGCCAGCAGCTTGGGCAGGGGTGACCTTTGGACTTTCTTT,CASSLGRGDLWTFF
TRBJ1-5,NA,NA,TRBV12-3/TRBV12-4,TGTGCCAGCAGTTTAGTCAGCAATCAGCCCCAGCATTTT,CASSLVSNQPQHF
TRBJ1-4,NA,NA,TRBV14,TGTGCCAGCAGCCGAGAAACAGGGTTCGGGGAAAAACTGTTTTTT,CASSRETGFGEKLFF
TRBJ2-7,NA,NA,TRBV7-9,TGTGCCAGCAGCTCAGGACATTACGAGCAGTACTTC,CASSSGHYEQYF
TRBJ2-2,NA,TRBD1,TRBV19,TGTGCCAGTAGTACGCAAACCGGGACAGGGGCCGGGGAGCTGTTTTTT,CASSTQTGTGAGELFF
TRBJ1-4,NA,NA,TRBV11-2,TGTGCCAGCAGCCCCACTACCGGGAAAAATGAAAAACTGTTTTTT,CASSPTTGKNEKLFF
TRBJ2-7,NA,NA,TRBV5-1,TGCGCCAGCAGCTTGGACACCCCTTCCTACGAGCAGTACTTC,CASSLDTPSYEQYF
TRBJ2-7,few,NA,TRBV27,TGTGCCAGCAGTTTCGTGGGGGATGAGCAGTACTTC,CASSFVGDEQYF
TRBJ2-7,NA,NA,TRBV25-1,TGTGCCAGCAACCCGACAGTAATCTCCTACGAGCAGTACTTC,CASNPTVISYEQYF
TRBJ2-2,NA,NA,TRBV5-5,TGTGCCAGCAGCTTGGGCCCCTCAACCGGGGAGCTGTTTTTT,CASSLGPSTGELFF
TRBJ2-5,NA,TRBD2,TRBV5-1,TGCGCCAGTGGACTAGCGGGGGTTCTCCAAGAGACCCAGTACTTC,CASGLAGVLQETQYF
TRBJ2-1,once,NA,TRBV2,TGTGCCAGCAGTGAATCGGGGTTTGAGCAGTTCTTC,CASSESGFEQFF
TRBJ1-2,NA,TRBD1,TRBV5-1,TGCGCCAGCAGCGCGGAGGGGGCGCAAGGCTACACCTTC,CASSAEGAQGYTF
TRBJ1-4,NA,TRBD1,TRBV2,TGTGCCAGCAGTGAAGTATGGACAGGGGCCCTGTTTTTT,CASSEVWTGALFF
TRBJ1-1,NA,TRBD1,TRBV9,TGTGCCAGCAGCGAATCCCCCCAACAGGGGAGATTCACTGAAGCTTTCTTT,CASSESPQQGRFTEAFF
TRBJ2-7,NA,TRBD2,TRBV9,TGTGCCAGCAGCCCAGGGACTAGCGGAAGCGGCTCCTACGAGCAGTACTTC,CASSPGTSGSGSYEQYF
TRBJ2-1,NA,NA,TRBV19,TGTGCCAGTAGTATTGCTGTTAACAATGAGCAGTTCTTC,CASSIAVNNEQFF
TRBJ2-7,NA,NA,TRBV7-3,TGTGCCAGCAGCCTTGACAGGTCCTACGAGCAGTACTTC,CASSLDRSYEQYF
TRBJ1-2,NA,TRBD1,TRBV5-5,TGTGCCAGCAGCCAGGGACAGGGGGCTGACTATGGCTACACCTTC,CASSQGQGADYGYTF
TRBJ2-1,once,TRBD1,TRBV19,TGTGCCAGTATCGATCCCGGGACAGGGGTGGGTGAGCAGTTCTTC,CASIDPGTGVGEQFF
TRBJ2-3,NA,TRBD2,TRBV7-3,TGTGCCAGCTCCTTGGGGACTACCACAGATACGCAGTATTTT,CASSLGTTTDTQYF
TRBJ2-3,NA,TRBD2,TRBV7-3,TGTGCCAGCAGCTCGAGCGGGGGACGGTCAGATACGCAGTATTTT,CASSSSGGRSDTQYF
TRBJ1-1,NA,TRBD1,TRBV12-3/TRBV12-4,TGTGCCAGCAGGCGGACAGGTGAAGCTTTCTTT,CASRRTGEAFF
TRBJ2-6,NA,TRBD1,TRBV28,TGTGCCAGCAGCCTCGACAGGGCTGGGGCCAACGTCCTGACTTTC,CASSLDRAGANVLTF
TRBJ1-2,NA,NA,TRBV28,TGTGCCAGCAGTTTCCCTCCGGCAGGGAATGGCTACACCTTC,CASSFPPAGNGYTF
TRBJ2-7,NA,TRBD1,TRBV24-1,TGTGCCACCAGTGCTCGGGACAGGCCCTACGAGCAGTACTTC,CATSARDRPYEQYF
TRBJ1-1,NA,NA,TRBV27,TGTGCCAGCAGTTTCCACGAAGACACTGAAGCTTTCTTT,CASSFHEDTEAFF
TRBJ1-3,NA,TRBD1,TRBV5-1,TGCGCCTCTAAACAGGGGTCAACTGGAAACACCATATATTTT,CASKQGSTGNTIYF
TRBJ1-1,NA,NA,TRBV6-5,TGTGCCAGCACCCTAAGTGGGGGGGGCACTGAAGCTTTCTTT,CASTLSGGGTEAFF
TRBJ2-1,once,TRBD2,TRBV5-4,TGTGCCAGCAGCTTGGTACTAGCGGGGGGACTCAATGAGCAGTTCTTC,CASSLVLAGGLNEQFF
TRBJ2-3,NA,NA,TRBV5-8,TGTGCCAGCAGCTTTAACCGACGGATCACAGATACGCAGTATTTT,CASSFNRRITDTQYF
TRBJ1-1,once,NA,TRBV12-5,TGTGCTAGTGGTTTGGTATGGGCCTCGAACACTGAAGCTTTCTTT,CASGLVWASNTEAFF
TRBJ2-3,NA,NA,TRBV10-1,TGCGCCAGCAGCCCGCGACTAGAAAGTTCCCTTGGTACGCAGTATTTT,CASSPRLESSLGTQYF